This TCR beta chain came from a study of yellow fever vaccine responses in identical twins. TCRdb used MiXCR to reprocess the RT-PCR reads, holding one entry per CDR3 protein. The sample has some 20,000 distinct CDR3 sequences; 55% to 70% are singletons. Comments on this clonotype: Antigen: not known.

This CDR3 spans 14 amino acids. The ends were cut back, 1 base at V and 4 bases at J, with 10 bases in the middle. Study observations and caveats: A vaccine T cell response that seemed partly convergent and partly personalized was reported in twins.

The V and J genes are TRBV12-3 or TRBV12-4 and TRBJ1-1; TRBD1 might be the D (5 bases). This clonotype was sampled from a woman younger than 30 who received the yellow fever vaccine. The material sequenced was T cells from blood (PBMCs), unsorted or a sorted subset (not recorded which), taken before or after yellow fever vaccination (not recorded which). The CDR3 reads CASSLGGKATEAFF. The DNA of the CDR3 is TGTGCCAGCAGTTTAGGGGGCAAGGCCACTGAAGCTTTCTTT.